Shown below are 30 T cell receptor beta chains from a single sample sequenced in a study of cytomegalovirus exposure and HLA in healthy donors. A multiplex PCR was run with 60 Vbeta primers and 13 Jbeta primers. The data were produced by immunoSEQ multiplex PCR, yet TCRdb's version contains in-frame clones alone and is incomplete. The sample consists of 120,000 to 150,000 clones, roughly a tenth of them appearing once. Sequences were obtained from PBMCs. The origin of the receptors is a male donor in good health and CMV-seronegative.

The chain employs TRBV4-2 and TRBJ2-3; TRBD1 aligns across 9 bases. The CDR3 contains 16 residues. The V segment lost 5 bases and the J segment 1 base; nucleotides outside the gene matches: 7. Germline V gene lookup returns CDR1 LGHNA and CDR2 YNFKEQ. CDR3 in amino acids: CASSTRQGVGTDTQYF. CDR3 bases: TGTGCCAGCAGCACCCGACAGGGGGTAGGCACAGATACGCAGTATTTT.

The gene calls are TRBV19 and TRBJ1-2, with a tentative D call TRBD1 (6 bases). Germline values: CDR1 LNHDA, CDR2 SQIVND (reference sequence). The ends were cut back, 6 bases at V and 4 bases at J, with 15 bases in the middle. The CDR3 runs 14 residues. The CDR3 region has the DNA TGTGCCAGTAGGCAGCCGGGACACATCTATGGCTACACCTTC. As protein: CASRQPGHIYGYTF.

This clone was detected only a few times. A much larger clone sits a single nucleotide away, making a read error possible. The chain couples TRBV6-5 to TRBJ2-5; 12 positions match TRBD2. The J call could be wrong; TRBJ2-7 is a better fit for the DNA end. The germline V gene has CDR1 MNHEY and CDR2 SVGAGI. CDR3 size: 15 residues. DNA of the CDR3: TGTGCCAGCAGTTATCTAGCGGGAGGGACCTACGAGCAGTACTTC. It yields the protein CASSYLAGGTYEQYF.

As concerns this clone: Other nucleotide sequences in the sample specify the same CDR3. The chain links TRBV5-1 to TRBJ2-5; weak D call: TRBD2 (5 bases). This CDR3 comprises 14 residues. V was clipped by 2 bases and J by 9 bases, with 17 bases between them. Germline assignment: CDR1 SGHRS and CDR2 YFSETQ. For the CDR3, the DNA is TGCGCCAGCAGCTTTGAGACACCCCTGGAGGCCCAGTACTTC. Its protein is CASSFETPLEAQYF.

The rearrangement joins TRBV19 to TRBJ1-5; D remains unclear. Germline values: CDR1 LNHDA, CDR2 SQIVND (reference sequence). V lost 3 bases, J lost 0 bases, and 6 bases lay in between. The CDR3 totals 14 residues. This CDR3 reads CASSIRGSNQPQHF. As DNA, the CDR3 is TGTGCCAGTAGTATCCGGGGTAGCAATCAGCCCCAGCATTTT.

The chain is built from TRBV9 and TRBJ2-2; D perhaps matches TRBD1 (5 bases). Germline CDR1 is SGDLS and CDR2 is YYNGEE. The CDR3 loop spans 14 amino acids. The V gene lost 0 bases and the J gene lost 5 bases, with 8 bases spanning the gap. The CDR3 is CASSVVGVTGELFF. The CDR3 nucleotides read TGTGCCAGCAGCGTAGTAGGGGTTACCGGGGAGCTGTTTTTT. Full variable domain (missing parts from reference TRBV9 and TRBJ2-2): DSGVTQTPKHLITATGQRVTLRCSPRSGDLSVYWYQQSLDQGLQFLIQYYNGEERAKGNILERFSAQQFPDLHSELNLSSLELGDSALYFCASSVVGVTGELFFGEGSRLTVL.

This clone was seen only a few times. J is TRBJ2-2 and V is TRBV11-1, with 15 bases aligning to TRBD2. The CDR3 runs 16 residues. The J segment lost 6 bases and the V segment lost 4 bases, leaving 3 bases of the junction unmatched. CDR1 is SGHAT and CDR2 is FQDESV in the germline V gene (reference sequence). The CDR3 nucleotides read TGTGCCAGCAGCTCCGGACTAGCGGGAGGGCCCGGGGAGCTGTTTTTT. It specifies CASSSGLAGGPGELFF. The full variable domain, completed using reference TRBV11-1 and TRBJ2-2, is EAEVAQSPRYKITEKSQAVAFWCDPISGHATLYWYRQILGQGPELLVQFQDESVVDDSQLPKDRFSAERLKGVDSTLKIQPAELGDSAMYLCASSSGLAGGPGELFFGEGSRLTVL.

The chain has TRBV7-9 and TRBJ1-2, with D possibly being TRBD1 (5 bases). Germline assignment: CDR1 SEHNR and CDR2 FQNEAQ (reference sequence). V lost 4 bases and J 5 bases, leaving 8 bases between the germline ends. The CDR3 sequence is 12 residues long. The DNA for the CDR3 is TGTGCCAGCAGCTCGGGGGGGTATGGCTACACCTTC. Encoded protein: CASSSGGYGYTF.

The V and J genes are TRBV4-3 and TRBJ1-6; 10 nucleotides align to TRBD1. This CDR3 contains 12 residues. The germline V gene has CDR1 LGHNA and CDR2 YSLEER. Germline trimming cut 8 bases from V and 15 bases from J; bases unmatched to any gene: 7. CDR3 sequence: CASGTGEGFLHF. The CDR3 DNA reads TGCGCCAGCGGGACAGGGGAGGGTTTCCTCCACTTT.

The V call is TRBV9, the J call TRBJ1-3; D is ambiguous. Per the germline V gene, CDR1 is SGDLS and CDR2 is YYNGEE. The CDR3 consists of 14 residues. Deletions cut 4 bases from V and 2 bases from J, with 10 bases between. CDR3 amino acids: CASSFPGAGNTIYF. CDR3 DNA sequence: TGTGCCAGCAGCTTTCCGGGAGCTGGAAACACCATATATTTT.

V and J are TRBV18 and TRBJ1-1, with a weak D call TRBD1 (6 bases). Germline V gene data show CDR1 as KGHSH and CDR2 as LQKENI. The V gene lost 3 bases and the J gene lost 3 bases, with 14 bases spanning the gap. The CDR3 is made up of 15 amino acids. CDR3 in amino acids: CASSPWSGDYTEAFF. DNA for the CDR3: TGTGCCAGCTCACCCTGGTCAGGGGATTACACTGAAGCTTTCTTT.

The chain employs TRBV27 and TRBJ2-3; D not resolved. Trimming took 2 bases from V and 0 from J, leaving 6 bases between them. Germline loops: CDR1 MNHEY, CDR2 SMNVEV (reference sequence). The CDR3 contains 14 residues. CDR3 coding DNA: TGTGCCAGCAGTTTAACATCTAGCACAGATACGCAGTATTTT. Protein sequence: CASSLTSSTDTQYF.

In its sample, this clone was seen a few times. The chain joins TRBV7-2 to TRBJ2-2; 10 bases line up with TRBD2. The CDR3 is made up of 16 amino acids. The germline CDR1 and CDR2 sequences are SGHTA and FQGNSA. V lost 5 bases, J lost 5 bases, and 8 bases stayed unmatched. The CDR3 DNA reads TGTGCCAGCAGCAAAAGCGGGGGGGGTGTTACCGGGGAGCTGTTTTTT. Translated: CASSKSGGGVTGELFF.

This chain connects TRBV6-6 to TRBJ2-3; TRBD2 agrees at 7 bases. CDR3 length equals 14 residues. CDR1 and CDR2 (germline): MNHNY, SVGAGI (reference sequence). V was pared by 5 bases and J by 2 bases, with 4 bases of the junction left unmatched. The CDR3 reads CASSPAGYTDTQYF. The CDR3 DNA is TGTGCCAGCAGTCCAGCGGGGTACACAGATACGCAGTATTTT.

The genes are TRBV29-1 and TRBJ2-1; 7 positions agree with TRBD2. This CDR3 region has 14 residues. V shed 0 bases, J shed 2 bases, and the junction held 1 base outside the gene matches. CDR1 is SQVTM and CDR2 is ANQGSEA in the germline V gene. CDR3 in amino acids: CSVEDSGAYNEQFF. The CDR3 DNA follows: TGCAGCGTTGAAGACAGCGGGGCCTACAATGAGCAGTTCTTC.

A few counts support this clone. The chain has TRBV28 and TRBJ1-2; TRBD1 matches 8 bases. Germline values: CDR1 MDHEN, CDR2 SYDVKM. J gave up 4 bases and V 5 bases, and 9 bases lay outside the gene matches. This CDR3 is 15 amino acids long. CDR3 nucleotides: TGTGCCAGCAGTCCCCCAAGCGACAGGGGCTATGGCTACACCTTC. It encodes CASSPPSDRGYGYTF.

This clone was counted a few times. The J gene is TRBJ1-4, the V gene TRBV2, with D possibly TRBD1 on 5 matching bases. There are 14 residues in the CDR3. The germline V gene has CDR1 SNHLY and CDR2 FYNNEI. Trimming took 4 bases from V and 8 from J, leaving 14 bases between them. CDR3 amino acids: CASSVRRGWEKLFF. The CDR3 region has the DNA TGTGCCAGCAGTGTAAGGAGGGGTTGGGAAAAACTGTTTTTT.

There are a few counts of this clone. This chain uses TRBV11-2 with TRBJ2-7, with 9 bases identical to TRBD1. The germline gives CDR1 SGHAT, CDR2 FQNNGV. The CDR3 totals 13 residues. J lost 3 bases, V lost 5 bases, and 2 bases had no gene match. The CDR3 loop is CASSGGQGYEQYF. CDR3 DNA: TGTGCCAGCAGCGGGGGACAGGGCTACGAGCAGTACTTC.

This clone was seen more than once but under ten times. This chain uses TRBV28 with TRBJ2-2; 9 nucleotides line up with TRBD1. CDR1 and CDR2 from the germline V gene are MDHEN and SYDVKM. The V gene end was trimmed by 5 bases and the J gene end by 3 bases; junction bases not matched to a gene: 4. The CDR3 has 15 residues. CDR3 amino acids: CASSPRQGDTGELFF. The CDR3 DNA reads TGTGCCAGCAGTCCCCGACAGGGGGACACCGGGGAGCTGTTTTTT.

This clone was counted a few times. The chain recombines TRBV6-1 with TRBJ2-2; D gene ambiguous. Germline V gene data show CDR1 as MNHNS and CDR2 as SASEGT. The CDR3 covers 16 residues. The V gene lost 2 bases and the J gene lost 0 bases, with 10 bases spanning the gap. The CDR3 reads CASSEYTVTNTGELFF. The CDR3 region has the DNA TGTGCCAGCAGTGAATATACAGTGACGAACACCGGGGAGCTGTTTTTT.

This clone was seen a few times. J is TRBJ2-2 and V is TRBV29-1; 12 nucleotides line up with TRBD2. CDR3 length equals 16 residues. CDR1 is SQVTM, CDR2 ANQGSEA, per germline. J gave up 7 bases and V 4 bases, and 10 bases lay outside the gene matches. The CDR3: CSVATSGSLSSGELFF. CDR3 nucleotides: TGCAGCGTTGCGACTAGCGGGAGTCTAAGTAGCGGGGAGCTGTTTTTT.

This clone has only one observation. The V gene is TRBV19, the J gene TRBJ2-3, with 7 bases identical to TRBD2. With V trimmed by 5 bases and J by 3 bases, 8 bases remained unmatched. Germline CDR1 and CDR2: LNHDA and SQIVND (reference sequence). The CDR3 length is 15 residues. CDR3 sequence: CASSAGAGETDTQYF. CDR3 sequence (DNA): TGTGCCAGTAGTGCCGGGGCGGGAGAGACAGATACGCAGTATTTT.

The genes are TRBV5-1 and TRBJ2-7; TRBD1 might be the D (6 bases). Trimming took 3 bases from V and 2 from J, leaving 24 bases between them. Germline values: CDR1 SGHRS, CDR2 YFSETQ. CDR3 length equals 18 residues. CDR3 loop: CASSSHTRAGQQPYEQYF. The DNA of the CDR3 is TGCGCCAGCAGCTCCCATACACGCGCTGGACAGCAGCCCTACGAGCAGTACTTC. Based on the CDR3 plus reference TRBV5-1 and TRBJ2-7, the full variable domain is KAGVTQTPRYLIKTRGQQVTLSCSPISGHRSVSWYQQTPGQGLQFLFEYFSETQRNKGNFPGRFSGRQFSNSRSEMNVSTLELGDSALYLCASSSHTRAGQQPYEQYFGPGTRLTVT.

This clone was observed a few times. The chain is built from TRBV7-8 and TRBJ2-2; weak D call: TRBD2 (6 bases). Germline CDR1 is SGHVS and CDR2 is FQNEAQ. Trimming removed 5 bases at V and 6 bases at J, with 16 bases between. CDR3 size: 15 residues. Here the CDR3 reads CASSPRRGVSGELFF. The DNA of the CDR3 is TGTGCCAGCAGCCCGAGGCGGGGTGTGTCCGGGGAGCTGTTTTTT. Filled out from reference TRBV7-8 and TRBJ2-2, the complete variable domain reads GAGVSQSPRYKVAKRGQDVALRCDPISGHVSLFWYQQALGQGPEFLTYFQNEAQLDKSGLPSDRFFAERPEGSVSTLKIQRTQQEDSAVYLCASSPRRGVSGELFFGEGSRLTVL.

The genes are TRBV7-6 and TRBJ1-2; D unclear. CDR3 length: 13 amino acids. The V end was cut by 2 bases, the J end by 8 bases, with 12 bases between. The V gene's germline CDR1 is SGHVS and CDR2 FNYEAQ. CDR3 in amino acids: CASSLNSKGGYTF. CDR3 coding DNA: TGTGCCAGCAGCTTAAACAGCAAAGGCGGCTACACCTTC.

This clone was recorded a few times. The gene calls are TRBV11-3 and TRBJ2-2, with D perhaps matching TRBD1 (5 bases). CDR3 length equals 14 residues. Germline V CDR1 and CDR2: SGHNT, YENEEA. Trimming took 5 bases from V and 4 from J, leaving 11 bases between them. The CDR3 sequence: CASSNTGFTGELFF. DNA for the CDR3: TGTGCCAGCAGCAACACAGGATTCACCGGGGAGCTGTTTTTT. Complete variable domain (other parts from reference TRBV11-3 and TRBJ2-2): EAGVVQSPRYKIIEKKQPVAFWCNPISGHNTLYWYLQNLGQGPELLIRYENEEAVDDSQLPKDRFSAERLKGVDSTLKIQPAELGDSAVYLCASSNTGFTGELFFGEGSRLTVL.

The rearrangement links TRBV7-2 to TRBJ2-2, with 7 positions matching TRBD2. Germline CDR1 SGHTA, CDR2 FQGNSA. The V and J ends lost 4 bases and 0 bases, in that order; junction bases with no gene match: 2. There are 15 residues in the CDR3. CDR3: CASSSAGANTGELFF. The CDR3 region has the DNA TGTGCCAGCAGCTCGGCGGGGGCGAACACCGGGGAGCTGTTTTTT.

This clone was observed a few times. The chain employs TRBV4-3 and TRBJ2-1; D might be TRBD2 (5 bases). The CDR3 loop spans 15 amino acids. Deletions cut 0 bases from V and 6 bases from J, with 12 bases between. Germline CDR1 LGHNA, CDR2 YSLEER. CDR3 DNA: TGCGCCAGCAGCCAAGATTCGGGTAGCGTCAATGAGCAGTTCTTC. It translates to CASSQDSGSVNEQFF.

The chain uses TRBV5-6 and TRBJ1-5, with 7 bases identical to TRBD1. This CDR3 is built from 15 residues. The trim removed 4 bases at V and 4 bases at J, leaving 8 bases unmatched. The germline V gene encodes CDR1 SGHDT and CDR2 YYEEEE. The CDR3: CASSAQGIGNQPQHF. CDR3 DNA sequence: TGTGCCAGCAGCGCACAGGGGATTGGAAATCAGCCCCAGCATTTT.

The chain links TRBV10-3 to TRBJ2-7, with D maybe TRBD1 (5 bases). The CDR3 is 13 residues long. V was trimmed by 8 bases and J by 4 bases, leaving 15 bases between them. CDR1 is ENHRY and CDR2 is SYGVKD in the germline V gene. The CDR3 nucleotides are TGTGCCATCTCTCCAGGGCGAGAGTACGAGCAGTACTTC. Translation gives CAISPGREYEQYF.